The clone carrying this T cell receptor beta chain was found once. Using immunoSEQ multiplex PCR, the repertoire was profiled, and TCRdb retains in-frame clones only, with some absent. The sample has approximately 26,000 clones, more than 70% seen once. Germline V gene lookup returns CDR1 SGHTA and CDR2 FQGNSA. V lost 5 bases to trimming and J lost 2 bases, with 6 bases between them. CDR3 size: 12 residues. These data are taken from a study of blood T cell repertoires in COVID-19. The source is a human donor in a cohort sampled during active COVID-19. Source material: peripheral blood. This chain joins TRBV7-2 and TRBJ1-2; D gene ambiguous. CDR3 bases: TGTGCCAGCAGCACGGGAAACTATGGCTACACCTTC. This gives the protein CASSTGNYGYTF.